This T cell receptor (beta chain) was captured in a study of post-analysis software for immune sequencing data. Study-level background: Several disease courses (relapsing-remitting, secondary progressive and progressive-relapsing) of multiple sclerosis were included.

Study-level results: Samples made in the same batch grouped tightly together by F measure. The five TRBV segments detected at higher frequency in patients than in controls included TRBV5-6, TRBV5-1 and TRBV20-1. Comparison with controls showed significantly lower normalized Chao1 diversity in multiple sclerosis patients.

Included in the TCR beta cDNA libraries were unique molecular identifiers. Starting from roughly 1 to 10 million T cells, the study yielded about 500,000 cDNA molecules. Each CDR3 protein is one row after TCRdb ran MiXCR on the PCR reads. The sample lists 820,000 or so distinct CDR3 sequences, roughly 58% seen once, with approximately 4.4% in the top ten. Of note for this clonotype: Its matching antigen is unknown.

The CDR3 extends over 12 amino acids. Germline lookup yields CDR1 SQVTM and CDR2 ANQGSEA. V was trimmed by 4 bases and J by 3 bases, leaving 10 bases between them. The V and J genes are TRBV29-1 and TRBJ2-7; either TRBD1 or TRBD2 may fit D (5 bases each). The sequenced sample was blood. The TCR originated in a girl aged 10-17 years with multiple sclerosis. The CDR3 DNA sequence: TGCAGCGTTGGACAGAGGGGCTACGAGCAGTACTTC. This sequence encodes CSVGQRGYEQYF.